This entry lists 7 T cell receptor beta chains sequenced from one sample in a study of cytomegalovirus exposure and HLA in healthy donors. PCR employed 60 Vbeta and 13 Jbeta primers. TCRdb's copy holds only in-frame clones and misses some; the assay was immunoSEQ multiplex PCR. The data hold roughly 170,000 clones, with approximately 80% observed a single time. Sequencing was carried out using PBMCs. These receptors all come from a man under 40 in good health and CMV-seronegative.

The chain recombines TRBV7-6 with TRBJ2-5; TRBD1 agrees at 7 bases. V lost 4 bases, J lost 4 bases, and 9 bases stayed unmatched. Germline assignment: CDR1 SGHVS and CDR2 FNYEAQ. CDR3 length: 15 amino acids. The CDR3 loop is CASSSRQGLGETQYF. The CDR3, as DNA: TGTGCCAGCAGCTCCCGACAGGGTTTAGGAGAGACCCAGTACTTC.

CDR3 sequence (DNA): TGTGCCAGCAGCTTGGCTACAGGGTTCATGGTAGAGACCCAGTACTTC. Protein sequence: CASSLATGFMVETQYF. The genes are TRBV5-6 and TRBJ2-5, with D possibly TRBD1 on 6 matching bases. The CDR3 is made up of 16 amino acids. V shed 0 bases and J shed 4 bases, with 16 bases lying between them. Germline V CDR1 and CDR2: SGHDT, YYEEEE. Together with reference TRBV5-6 and TRBJ2-5, the CDR3 gives the full variable domain: DAGVTQSPTHLIKTRGQQVTLRCSPKSGHDTVSWYQQALGQGPQFIFQYYEEEERQRGNFPDRFSGHQFPNYSSELNVNALLLGDSALYLCASSLATGFMVETQYFGPGTRLLVL.

This clone was detected a few times. The V gene is TRBV7-9, the J gene TRBJ1-2, with D perhaps matching TRBD1 (6 bases). V lost 1 base and J 4 bases, leaving 7 bases between the germline ends. The germline gives CDR1 SEHNR, CDR2 FQNEAQ (reference sequence). CDR3 length: 13 residues. For the CDR3, the DNA is TGTGCCAGCAGCTTAGGGACAGCCTATGGCTACACCTTC. Residues: CASSLGTAYGYTF.

This clone came up once. This sequence joins TRBV30 and TRBJ2-7; possibly TRBD2 for D (6 bases). Looked up from germline, CDR1 is GTSNPN and CDR2 is SVGIG (reference sequence). V was cut by 2 bases and J by 3 bases, with 20 bases left in between. This CDR3 spans 16 amino acids. The CDR3 sequence: CAWSFGGAGEGYEQYF. The DNA for the CDR3 is TGTGCCTGGAGTTTCGGCGGGGCAGGCGAGGGCTACGAGCAGTACTTC.

V usage is TRBV20-1 and J usage is TRBJ1-1; D unresolved. V dropped 8 bases and J dropped 1 base, with 8 bases sitting between them. The germline V gene encodes CDR1 DFQATT and CDR2 SNEGSKA (reference sequence). This CDR3 has 11 amino acids. This CDR3 reads CSPYRNTEAFF. CDR3 in DNA: TGCAGTCCCTACAGGAACACTGAAGCTTTCTTT.

The chain combines TRBV19 with TRBJ1-1; 9 bases line up with TRBD1. Germline CDR1 and CDR2: LNHDA and SQIVND (reference sequence). The length of the CDR3 is 12 residues. The V segment lost 6 bases and the J segment 7 bases; nucleotides outside the gene matches: 3. Here the CDR3 reads CASRQGAGEAFF. In nucleotides, the CDR3 is TGTGCCAGTAGACAGGGGGCTGGTGAAGCTTTCTTT.

The CDR3 loop reads CASSSPYSSGVGTDTQYF. The CDR3 nucleotides are TGTGCCAGCAGTTCCCCCTATTCTAGCGGGGTCGGCACAGATACGCAGTATTTT. The chain recombines TRBV27 with TRBJ2-3, with TRBD2 matching 9 bases. This CDR3 comprises 18 residues. Trimming took 4 bases from V and 1 from J; bases not matched to a gene: 12. Germline V gene sequence: CDR1 MNHEY, CDR2 SMNVEV (reference sequence).